Listed here are 15 T cell receptor beta chains from one sample, sequenced in a study of blood T cell repertoires in COVID-19. Clones were read by immunoSEQ multiplex PCR, and TCRdb kept only the in-frame ones, dropping some. The sample contains fewer than 400,000 clones, 89% of which appear only once. Source material: peripheral blood. The receptors were gathered from a woman in her twenties or thirties with COVID-19, enrolled during active disease.

The V and J genes are TRBV5-6 and TRBJ2-1; no firm D call. CDR1 is SGHDT, CDR2 YYEEEE, per germline. V was shortened by 5 bases and J by 4 bases, with 19 bases between the two germline ends. This CDR3 spans 16 amino acids. CDR3: CASRQNSLERYNEQFF. The CDR3 DNA is TGTGCCAGCAGACAAAATTCCCTTGAAAGATACAATGAGCAGTTCTTC.

The chain recombines TRBV4-1 with TRBJ1-2; D not resolved. Germline CDR1 reads MGHRA; CDR2 reads YSYEKL. The germline V and J ends were trimmed by 4 bases and 2 bases, with 8 bases remaining between them. The CDR3 extends over 13 amino acids. The CDR3 DNA sequence: TGCGCCAGCAGCCCCCGGGAAAACTATGGCTACACCTTC. It encodes CASSPRENYGYTF.

This clone showed up just a few times. V gene TRBV5-4 combines with J gene TRBJ2-3; weak D call: TRBD1 (5 bases). Per germline, CDR1 SGHNT and CDR2 YYREEE (reference sequence). V lost 2 bases to trimming and J lost 1 base, with 11 bases between them. The CDR3 runs to 15 residues. CDR3 residues: CASSFRGRGTDTQYF. DNA of the CDR3: TGTGCCAGCAGCTTTAGGGGCCGGGGCACAGATACGCAGTATTTT. Combining the CDR3 with reference TRBV5-4 and TRBJ2-3 gives the whole variable domain ETGVTQSPTHLIKTRGQQVTLRCSSQSGHNTVSWYQQALGQGPQFIFQYYREEENGRGNFPPRFSGLQFPNYSSELNVNALELDDSALYLCASSFRGRGTDTQYFGPGTRLTVL.

The chain has TRBV28 and TRBJ1-5; 7 positions match TRBD1. Germline V lookup: CDR1 MDHEN, CDR2 SYDVKM. The CDR3 has 17 amino acids. V lost 5 bases and J lost 2; bases outside the gene matches: 12. Written as DNA, the CDR3 is TGTGCCAGCAGTCTGTATCCAGGGGGGAGCGGCAATCAGCCCCAGCATTTT. This gives the protein CASSLYPGGSGNQPQHF.

This chain connects TRBV5-5 to TRBJ2-2, with 8 bases identical to TRBD2. Germline V CDR1 and CDR2: SGHKS, YYEKEE (reference sequence). The V and J ends lost 4 bases and 9 bases, in that order; junction bases with no gene match: 8. The CDR3 contains 14 residues. CDR3 sequence reads: CASSTGGGRRELFF. The CDR3 DNA is TGTGCCAGCAGCACCGGCGGGGGGCGTAGGGAGCTGTTTTTT.

The chain links TRBV2 to TRBJ2-7; 7 bases match TRBD1. Unmatched junction bases numbered 5, after V lost 5 bases and J lost 1 base. In germline, CDR1 is SNHLY, CDR2 FYNNEI. This CDR3 is built from 14 residues. The CDR3 bases are TGTGCCAGCAGTACAGGGGAAATGTCCTACGAGCAGTACGTC. It specifies CASSTGEMSYEQYV.

The rearrangement uses TRBV6-5 and TRBJ2-5; 7 bases align to TRBD1. J lost 2 bases, V lost 4 bases, and 4 bases had no gene match. The CDR3 is 14 amino acids. Per germline, CDR1 MNHEY and CDR2 SVGAGI. CDR3 protein: CASSSRQGQETQYF. In DNA, the CDR3 is TGTGCCAGCAGTTCCCGACAGGGACAAGAGACCCAGTACTTC.

In its sample, this clone was seen once. V and J are TRBV13 and TRBJ1-1; D is uncertain. V lost 2 bases and J lost 1, with 5 bases in between. The CDR3 loop spans 13 amino acids. The germline V gene has CDR1 PRHDT and CDR2 FYEKMQ (reference sequence). Written as DNA, the CDR3 is TGTGCCAGCAGCTTAACTTCGAACACTGAAGCTTTCTTT. It translates to CASSLTSNTEAFF. The full variable domain, rest sourced from reference TRBV13 and TRBJ1-1, is AAGVIQSPRHLIKEKRETATLKCYPIPRHDTVYWYQQGPGQDPQFLISFYEKMQSDKGSIPDRFSAQQFSDYHSELNMSSLELGDSALYFCASSLTSNTEAFFGQGTRLTVV.

As regards this clone: Other nucleotide sequences in the sample specify the same CDR3. The J gene is TRBJ2-3, the V gene TRBV27, with D possibly matching TRBD1 (6 bases). V lost 1 base and J 4 bases, leaving 12 bases between the germline ends. CDR1 is MNHEY and CDR2 is SMNVEV in the germline V gene (reference sequence). CDR3 length: 15 residues. The CDR3 region is CASSLLGGVADTQYF. CDR3 coding DNA: TGTGCCAGCAGTTTATTAGGGGGAGTAGCAGATACGCAGTATTTT.

This chain connects TRBV27 to TRBJ2-3; 9 bases are shared with TRBD1. V lost 0 bases to trimming and J lost 3 bases; unmatched junction nucleotides: 4. This CDR3 region has 16 residues. The V gene's germline CDR1 is MNHEY and CDR2 SMNVEV (reference sequence). CDR3 loop: CASSLSPDRGTDTQYF. CDR3 coding DNA: TGTGCCAGCAGTTTATCTCCGGACAGGGGAACAGATACGCAGTATTTT.

The rearrangement joins TRBV5-8 to TRBJ2-5, with D perhaps TRBD2 (6 bases). From germline, CDR1 is SGHTS and CDR2 YDEGEE. The CDR3 is 17 residues long. The V and J ends lost 4 bases and 2 bases respectively, with 21 bases between them. CDR3 protein: CASSREPGLGKQETQYF. In DNA form, the CDR3 reads TGTGCCAGCAGCCGAGAACCGGGACTGGGAAAACAAGAGACCCAGTACTTC.

The chain is built from TRBV12-3 or TRBV12-4 and TRBJ1-2; 10 nucleotides align to TRBD1. This CDR3 comprises 13 residues. Germline trimming cut 5 bases from V and 14 bases from J; bases unmatched to any gene: 11. The CDR3 DNA reads as TGTGCCAGCAGTATTAGACAGGGGGCGCGGAAAACCTTC. Protein: CASSIRQGARKTF.

The chain couples TRBV28 to TRBJ1-6, with a tentative D call TRBD1 (5 bases). The CDR3 is made up of 14 amino acids. V was trimmed by 6 bases and J by 10 bases, leaving 16 bases between them. Germline-derived CDR1 and CDR2 are MDHEN and SYDVKM. CDR3 nucleotides: TGTGCCAGCAGCCCTTCCAGGGTACGGTCACCCCTCCACTTT. Its protein product is CASSPSRVRSPLHF.

V and J are TRBV7-9 and TRBJ2-7, with TRBD1 matching 9 bases. Germline CDR1 SEHNR, CDR2 FQNEAQ (reference sequence). This CDR3 contains 15 residues. Unmatched junction bases numbered 2, after V lost 0 bases and J lost 2 bases. The CDR3 is CASSLAGTGTYEQYF. CDR3 DNA: TGTGCCAGCAGCTTAGCGGGGACAGGGACCTACGAGCAGTACTTC.

The chain is built from TRBV4-3 and TRBJ2-3; a possible D gene is TRBD1 (5 bases). The germline gives CDR1 LGHNA, CDR2 YSLEER. Trimming removed 2 bases at V and 4 bases at J, with 10 bases between. The CDR3 is 14 amino acids. CDR3 loop: CASSQTGSSDTQYF. The CDR3 DNA is TGCGCCAGCAGCCAAACAGGCTCCTCAGATACGCAGTATTTT.